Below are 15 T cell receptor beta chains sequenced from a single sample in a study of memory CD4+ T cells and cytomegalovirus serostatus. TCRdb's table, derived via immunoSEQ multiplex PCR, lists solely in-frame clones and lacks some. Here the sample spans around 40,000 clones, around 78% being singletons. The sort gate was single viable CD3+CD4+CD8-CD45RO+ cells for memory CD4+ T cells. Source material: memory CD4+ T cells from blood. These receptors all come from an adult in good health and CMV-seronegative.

CDR3 sequence reads: CASSSPQGGNMQYF. CDR3 DNA sequence: TGTGCCAGCAGTTCGCCCCAGGGAGGTAACATGCAGTACTTC. The J gene is TRBJ2-7, the V gene TRBV27; maybe TRBD2 (6 bases). Trimming left V 4 bases short and J 9 bases short, with 19 bases between. Germline lookup yields CDR1 MNHEY and CDR2 SMNVEV (reference sequence). This CDR3 comprises 14 residues.

The CDR3: CASSPPVSNIQYF. The CDR3 region has the DNA TGTGCCAGCAGTCCCCCGGTATCTAACATTCAGTACTTC. The chain is built from TRBV7-9 and TRBJ2-4; no definite D call. V was clipped by 6 bases and J by 7 bases, with 13 bases between them. The CDR3 sequence is 13 residues long. CDR1 and CDR2 (germline): SEHNR, FQNEAQ (reference sequence).

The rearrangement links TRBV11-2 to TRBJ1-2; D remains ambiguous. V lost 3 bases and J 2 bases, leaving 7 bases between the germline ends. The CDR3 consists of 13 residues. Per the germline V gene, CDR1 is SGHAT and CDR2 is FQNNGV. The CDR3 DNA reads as TGTGCCAGCAGCTTCGGACCGAACTATGGCTACACCTTC. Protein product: CASSFGPNYGYTF.

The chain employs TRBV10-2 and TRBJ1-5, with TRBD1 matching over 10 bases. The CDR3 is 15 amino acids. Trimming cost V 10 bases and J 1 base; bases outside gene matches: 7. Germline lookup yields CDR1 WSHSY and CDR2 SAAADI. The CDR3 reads CATSTGGLSNQPQHF. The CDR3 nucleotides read TGCGCCACCTCGACAGGGGGCCTGAGCAATCAGCCCCAGCATTTT.

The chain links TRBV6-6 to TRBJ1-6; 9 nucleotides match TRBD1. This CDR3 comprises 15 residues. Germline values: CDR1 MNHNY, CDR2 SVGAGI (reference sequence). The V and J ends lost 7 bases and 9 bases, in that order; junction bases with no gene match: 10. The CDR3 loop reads CASTSGDRASSPLHF. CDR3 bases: TGTGCCAGCACTTCTGGGGACAGGGCGAGTTCACCCCTCCACTTT.

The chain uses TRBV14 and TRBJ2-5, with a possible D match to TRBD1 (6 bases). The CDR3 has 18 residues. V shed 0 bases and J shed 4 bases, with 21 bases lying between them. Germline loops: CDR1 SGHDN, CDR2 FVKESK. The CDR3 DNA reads TGTGCCAGCAGCCAAGAAGAGATTTATGGGGGCTTAAGAGAGACCCAGTACTTC. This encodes CASSQEEIYGGLRETQYF.

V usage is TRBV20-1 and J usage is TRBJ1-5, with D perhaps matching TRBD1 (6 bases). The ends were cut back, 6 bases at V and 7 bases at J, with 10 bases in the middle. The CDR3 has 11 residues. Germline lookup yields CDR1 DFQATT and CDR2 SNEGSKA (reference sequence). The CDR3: CSASGVQPQHF. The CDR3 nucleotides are TGCAGTGCGTCAGGGGTCCAGCCCCAGCATTTT.

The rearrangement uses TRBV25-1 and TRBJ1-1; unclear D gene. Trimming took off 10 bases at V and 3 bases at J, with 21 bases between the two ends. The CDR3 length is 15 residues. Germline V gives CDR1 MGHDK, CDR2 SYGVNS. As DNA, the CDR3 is TGTGCCACTACACCGGGCTCTTGGTACGACACTGAAGCTTTCTTT. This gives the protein CATTPGSWYDTEAFF.

The CDR3, as DNA: TGCGCCAGCAGTGAGCAGGGTAATGAGCAGTTCTTC. Amino acids: CASSEQGNEQFF. The chain is built from TRBV10-2 and TRBJ2-1, with TRBD1 as a possible D gene (5 bases). Germline V gene sequence: CDR1 WSHSY, CDR2 SAAADI. The CDR3 loop spans 12 amino acids. With 2 bases removed from V and 7 bases from J, the gap between germline ends came to 6 bases.

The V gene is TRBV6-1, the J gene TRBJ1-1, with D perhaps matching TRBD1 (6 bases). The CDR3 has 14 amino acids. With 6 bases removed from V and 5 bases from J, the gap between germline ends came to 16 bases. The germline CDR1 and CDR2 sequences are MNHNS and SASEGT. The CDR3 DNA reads TGTGCCAGCAGGTCTAGGGGGGAACGTACTGAAGCTTTCTTT. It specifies CASRSRGERTEAFF.

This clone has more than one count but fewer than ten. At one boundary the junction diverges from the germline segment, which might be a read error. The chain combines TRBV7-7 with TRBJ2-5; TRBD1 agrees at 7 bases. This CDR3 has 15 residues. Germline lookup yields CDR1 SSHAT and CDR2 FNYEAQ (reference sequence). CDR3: CASSLTGTVKETQYF. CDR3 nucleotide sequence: TGTGCTAGCAGCTTAACCGGGACAGTAAAAGAGACCCAGTACTTC.

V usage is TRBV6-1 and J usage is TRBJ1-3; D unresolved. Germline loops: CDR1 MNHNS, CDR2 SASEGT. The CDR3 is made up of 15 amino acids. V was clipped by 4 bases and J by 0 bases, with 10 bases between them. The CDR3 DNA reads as TGTGCCAGCAGTGTTCTTAGTAACTCTGGAAACACCATATATTTT. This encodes CASSVLSNSGNTIYF.

The CDR3 DNA reads TGTGCCAGCAGCAAAAGGGAGGGGGCCGGATATGGCTACACCTTC. Encoded protein: CASSKREGAGYGYTF. The rearrangement uses TRBV5-4 and TRBJ1-2; 7 bases map to TRBD1. There are 15 residues in the CDR3. Germline assignment: CDR1 SGHNT and CDR2 YYREEE (reference sequence). With V trimmed by 4 bases and J by 5 bases, 11 bases remained unmatched. Based on the CDR3 plus reference TRBV5-4 and TRBJ1-2, the full variable domain is ETGVTQSPTHLIKTRGQQVTLRCSSQSGHNTVSWYQQALGQGPQFIFQYYREEENGRGNFPPRFSGLQFPNYSSELNVNALELDDSALYLCASSKREGAGYGYTFGSGTRLTVV.

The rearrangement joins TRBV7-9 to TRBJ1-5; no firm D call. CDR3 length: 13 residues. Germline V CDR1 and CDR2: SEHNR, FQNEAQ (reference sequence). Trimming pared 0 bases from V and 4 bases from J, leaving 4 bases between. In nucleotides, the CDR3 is TGTGCCAGCAGCTTAGCGGCGAATCAGCCCCAGCATTTT. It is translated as CASSLAANQPQHF.

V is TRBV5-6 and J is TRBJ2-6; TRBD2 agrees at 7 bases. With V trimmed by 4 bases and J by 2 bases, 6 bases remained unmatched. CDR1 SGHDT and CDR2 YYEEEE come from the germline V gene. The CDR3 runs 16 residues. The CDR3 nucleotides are TGTGCCAGCAGCCTGGGGGGAGGGGCTGGGGCCAACGTCCTGACTTTC. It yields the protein CASSLGGGAGANVLTF.